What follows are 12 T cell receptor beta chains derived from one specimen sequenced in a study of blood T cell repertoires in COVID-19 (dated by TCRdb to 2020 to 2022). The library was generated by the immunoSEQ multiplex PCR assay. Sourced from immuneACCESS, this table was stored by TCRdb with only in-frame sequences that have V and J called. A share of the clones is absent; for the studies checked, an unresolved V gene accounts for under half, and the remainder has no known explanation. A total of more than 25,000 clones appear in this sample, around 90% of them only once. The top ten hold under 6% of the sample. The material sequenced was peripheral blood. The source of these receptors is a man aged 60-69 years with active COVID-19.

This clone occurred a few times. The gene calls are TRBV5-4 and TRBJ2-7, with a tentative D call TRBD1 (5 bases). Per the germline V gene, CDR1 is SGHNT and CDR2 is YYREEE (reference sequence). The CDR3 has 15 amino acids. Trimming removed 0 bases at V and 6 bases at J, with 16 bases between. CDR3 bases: TGTGCCAGCAGCTTGGCGGGCAGGGTCAAAGTCGAGCAGTACTTC. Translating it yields CASSLAGRVKVEQYF.

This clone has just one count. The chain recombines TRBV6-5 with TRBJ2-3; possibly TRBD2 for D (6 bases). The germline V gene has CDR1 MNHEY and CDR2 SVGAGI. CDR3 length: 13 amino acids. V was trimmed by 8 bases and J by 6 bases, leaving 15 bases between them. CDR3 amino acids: CASGTPTADTQYF. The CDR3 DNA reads TGTGCCAGCGGGACTCCGACCGCGGATACGCAGTATTTT.

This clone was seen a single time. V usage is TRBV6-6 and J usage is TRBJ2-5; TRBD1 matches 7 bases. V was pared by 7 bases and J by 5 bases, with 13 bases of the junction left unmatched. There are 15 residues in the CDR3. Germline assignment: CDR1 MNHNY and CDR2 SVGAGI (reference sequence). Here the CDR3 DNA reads TGTGCCAGCAAAACAGGGGCACGTAAGGCGGAGACCCAGTACTTC. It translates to CASKTGARKAETQYF.

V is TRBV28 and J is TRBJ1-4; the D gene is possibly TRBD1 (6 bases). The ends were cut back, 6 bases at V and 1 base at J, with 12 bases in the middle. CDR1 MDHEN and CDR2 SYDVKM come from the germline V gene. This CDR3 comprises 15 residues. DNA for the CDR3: TGTGCCAGCAGGGGACAAGGGGGAACTAATGAAAAACTGTTTTTT. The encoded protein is CASRGQGGTNEKLFF.

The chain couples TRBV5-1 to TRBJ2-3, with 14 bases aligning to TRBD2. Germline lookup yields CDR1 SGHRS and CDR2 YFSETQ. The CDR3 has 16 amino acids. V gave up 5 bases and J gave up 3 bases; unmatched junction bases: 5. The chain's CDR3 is CASRGLAGATTDTQYF. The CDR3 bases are TGCGCCAGCAGGGGACTAGCGGGGGCTACTACAGATACGCAGTATTTT.

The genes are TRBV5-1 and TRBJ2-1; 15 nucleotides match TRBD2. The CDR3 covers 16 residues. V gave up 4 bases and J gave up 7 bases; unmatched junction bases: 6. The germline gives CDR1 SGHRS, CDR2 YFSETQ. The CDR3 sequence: CASSLGLAGGRNEQFF. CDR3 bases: TGCGCCAGCAGCCTGGGACTAGCGGGGGGTAGGAATGAGCAGTTCTTC. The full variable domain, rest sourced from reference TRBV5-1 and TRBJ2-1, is KAGVTQTPRYLIKTRGQQVTLSCSPISGHRSVSWYQQTPGQGLQFLFEYFSETQRNKGNFPGRFSGRQFSNSRSEMNVSTLELGDSALYLCASSLGLAGGRNEQFFGPGTRLTVL.

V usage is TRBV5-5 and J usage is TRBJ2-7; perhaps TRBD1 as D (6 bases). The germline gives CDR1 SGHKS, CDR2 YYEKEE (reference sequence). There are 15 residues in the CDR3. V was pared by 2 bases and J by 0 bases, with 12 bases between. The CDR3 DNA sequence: TGTGCCAGCAGCTTCCTCGGACAGTCCTCCTACGAGCAGTACTTC. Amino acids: CASSFLGQSSYEQYF.

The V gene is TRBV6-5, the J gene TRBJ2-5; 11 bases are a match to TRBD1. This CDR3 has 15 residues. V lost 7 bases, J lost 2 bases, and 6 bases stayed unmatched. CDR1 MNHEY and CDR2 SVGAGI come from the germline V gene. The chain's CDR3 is CASTRGDRGQETQYF. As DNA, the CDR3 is TGTGCCAGCACCCGAGGGGACAGGGGGCAAGAGACCCAGTACTTC.

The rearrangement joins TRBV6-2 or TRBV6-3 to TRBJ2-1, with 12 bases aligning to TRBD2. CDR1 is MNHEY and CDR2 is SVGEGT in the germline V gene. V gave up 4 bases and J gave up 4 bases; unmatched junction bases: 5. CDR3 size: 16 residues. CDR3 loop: CASSSRLAGEYNEQFF. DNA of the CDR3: TGTGCCAGCAGTTCCAGACTAGCGGGGGAATACAATGAGCAGTTCTTC.

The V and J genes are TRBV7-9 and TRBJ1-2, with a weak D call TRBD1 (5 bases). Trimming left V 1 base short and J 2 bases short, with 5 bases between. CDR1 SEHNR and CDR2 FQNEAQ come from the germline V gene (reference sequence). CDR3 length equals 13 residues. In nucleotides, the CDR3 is TGTGCCAGCAGCTTAGGACAGAACTATGGCTACACCTTC. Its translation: CASSLGQNYGYTF. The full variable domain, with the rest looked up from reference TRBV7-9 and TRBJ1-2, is DTGVSQNPRHKITKRGQNVTFRCDPISEHNRLYWYRQTLGQGPEFLTYFQNEAQLEKSRLLSDRFSAERPKGSFSTLEIQRTEQGDSAMYLCASSLGQNYGYTFGSGTRLTVV.

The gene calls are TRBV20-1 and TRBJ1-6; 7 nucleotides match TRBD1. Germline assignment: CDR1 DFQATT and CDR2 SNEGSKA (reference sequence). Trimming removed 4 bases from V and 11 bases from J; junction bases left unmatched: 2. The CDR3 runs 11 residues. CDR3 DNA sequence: TGCAGTGCTAATACAGGGGCACCCCTCCACTTT. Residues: CSANTGAPLHF.

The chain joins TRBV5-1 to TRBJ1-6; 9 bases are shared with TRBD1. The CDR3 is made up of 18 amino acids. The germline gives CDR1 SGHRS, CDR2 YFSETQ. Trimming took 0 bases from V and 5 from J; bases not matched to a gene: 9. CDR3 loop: CASSLAPGQGGDNSPLHF. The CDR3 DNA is TGCGCCAGCAGCTTGGCACCGGGACAGGGAGGGGATAATTCACCCCTCCACTTT.